This entry lists 10 T cell receptor beta chains sequenced from one sample in a study of CD8 T cells in Susac syndrome. RNA in amounts of roughly 0.45 to 1 ug was reverse transcribed with random hexamers. TCRdb re-derived calls from the immunoSEQ multiplex PCR reads in MiXCR, one entry per CDR3 protein. This table has 180,000 or so distinct CDR3 sequences, approximately 94% appearing once. The sample was CD4+ T cells from PBMCs. The receptors were gathered from a human donor in good health.

The V call is TRBV3-1, the J call TRBJ1-1, with D tentatively TRBD1 (6 bases). The CDR3 sequence is 14 residues long. Germline V gives CDR1 LGHDT, CDR2 YNNKEL (reference sequence). The V end lost 4 bases, the J end lost 5 bases, and 14 bases lay between the germline ends. CDR3 protein: CASSPFRGATEAFF. The CDR3 DNA sequence: TGTGCCAGCAGCCCGTTTAGGGGGGCTACTGAAGCTTTCTTT.

CDR3 DNA sequence: TGTGCCAGCAGTCTGACTAGCGGAACCTCCGGGGAGCTGTTTTTT. This gives the protein CASSLTSGTSGELFF. The chain couples TRBV12-3 or TRBV12-4 to TRBJ2-2; 9 bases fit TRBD2. Trimming removed 5 bases from V and 6 bases from J; junction bases left unmatched: 7. The CDR3 length is 15 residues.

The chain carries TRBV19 and TRBJ2-2; 7 nucleotides agree with TRBD2. Unmatched junction bases numbered 6, after V lost 6 bases and J lost 2 bases. Germline V gives CDR1 LNHDA, CDR2 SQIVND (reference sequence). The CDR3 runs to 15 residues. The CDR3 loop is CASSQAGLNTGELFF. Written as DNA, the CDR3 is TGTGCCAGTAGCCAAGCGGGACTAAACACCGGGGAGCTGTTTTTT. Complete variable domain (other parts from reference TRBV19 and TRBJ2-2): DGGITQSPKYLFRKEGQNVTLSCEQNLNHDAMYWYRQDPGQGLRLIYYSQIVNDFQKGDIAEGYSVSREKKESFPLTVTSAQKNPTAFYLCASSQAGLNTGELFFGEGSRLTVL.

V usage is TRBV20-1 and J usage is TRBJ1-4; D gene uncertain. The CDR3 contains 11 residues. Germline V gene data show CDR1 as DFQATT and CDR2 as SNEGSKA (reference sequence). Deletions cut 7 bases from V and 2 bases from J, with 5 bases between. CDR3 nucleotides: TGCAGTGGCGGGACTAATGAAAAACTGTTTTTT. Translated: CSGGTNEKLFF.

CDR3 sequence (DNA): TGTGCCAGCAGTCGGGGCCAGCGGGGGGAAAAACTGTTTTTT. This sequence encodes CASSRGQRGEKLFF. The chain uses TRBV12-3 or TRBV12-4 and TRBJ1-4, with D possibly being TRBD1 (5 bases). Trimming left V 5 bases short and J 8 bases short, with 15 bases between. The CDR3 spans 14 residues.

The chain employs TRBV6-6 and TRBJ2-5; maybe TRBD1 (6 bases). Trimming stripped 0 bases from V and 1 base from J, with 9 bases between. The CDR3 has 15 residues. Per germline, CDR1 MNHNY and CDR2 SVGAGI (reference sequence). The CDR3: CASSYSLQGQETQYF. In nucleotides, the CDR3 is TGTGCCAGCAGTTACTCGTTACAGGGCCAAGAGACCCAGTACTTC.

V usage is TRBV20-1 and J usage is TRBJ2-1, with D possibly TRBD2 on 5 matching bases. CDR3 length: 17 amino acids. CDR1 DFQATT and CDR2 SNEGSKA come from the germline V gene (reference sequence). V was shortened by 3 bases and J by 0 bases, with 18 bases between the two germline ends. This chain's CDR3 is CSASFLSATRSYNEQFF. CDR3 nucleotide sequence: TGCAGTGCTAGTTTCCTTAGCGCCACTCGCTCCTACAATGAGCAGTTCTTC.

The chain recombines TRBV18 with TRBJ1-2; 7 bases agree with TRBD1. J was trimmed by 3 bases and V by 3 bases; bases with no gene match: 7. CDR3 length equals 15 residues. Per germline, CDR1 KGHSH and CDR2 LQKENI. This CDR3 reads CASSPRQGSDYGYTF. CDR3 nucleotides: TGTGCCAGCTCACCCCGACAGGGTTCTGACTATGGCTACACCTTC.

V gene TRBV5-1 combines with J gene TRBJ2-1; the match to TRBD2 covers 8 bases. CDR1 SGHRS and CDR2 YFSETQ come from the germline V gene. V lost 2 bases to trimming and J lost 4 bases; unmatched junction nucleotides: 8. The CDR3 consists of 16 residues. CDR3 in amino acids: CASSFAGGIAYNEQFF. In nucleotides, the CDR3 is TGCGCCAGCAGCTTCGCGGGAGGTATCGCGTACAATGAGCAGTTCTTC.

This chain links TRBV29-1 with TRBJ1-1, with 9 bases fitting TRBD1. Germline-derived CDR1 and CDR2 are SQVTM and ANQGSEA. CDR3 length: 13 amino acids. The J segment lost 2 bases and the V segment lost 5 bases, leaving 3 bases of the junction unmatched. CDR3 amino acids: CSVRQGDNTEAFF. The CDR3 coding sequence is TGCAGCGTTCGACAGGGGGATAACACTGAAGCTTTCTTT.